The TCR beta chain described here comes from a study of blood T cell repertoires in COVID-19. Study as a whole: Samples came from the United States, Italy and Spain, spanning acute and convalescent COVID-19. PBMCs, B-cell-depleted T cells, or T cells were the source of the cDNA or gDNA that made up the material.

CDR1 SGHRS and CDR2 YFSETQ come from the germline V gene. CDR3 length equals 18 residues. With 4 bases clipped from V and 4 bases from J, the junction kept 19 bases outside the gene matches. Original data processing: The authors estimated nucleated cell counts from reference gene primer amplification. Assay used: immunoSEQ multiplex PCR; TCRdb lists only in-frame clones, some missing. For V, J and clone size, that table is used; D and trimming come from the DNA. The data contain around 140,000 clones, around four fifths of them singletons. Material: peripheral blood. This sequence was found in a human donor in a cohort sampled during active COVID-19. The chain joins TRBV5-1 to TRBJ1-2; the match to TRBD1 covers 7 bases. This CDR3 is CASSPGQRDRGVGYGYTF. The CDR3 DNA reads TGCGCCAGCAGCCCGGGACAGAGGGACCGCGGGGTCGGCTATGGCTACACCTTC.